This TCR beta chain was sequenced during a study of OX40 agonist ivuxolimab in advanced cancers. The table came from immunoSEQ multiplex PCR; TCRdb's copy has only in-frame clones and leaves some out. The table shows 60,000 or so clones, with over 75% occurring only once. Material: CD4+ or CD8+ T cells sorted from blood, obtained in a trial of the OX40 agonist ivuxolimab. The clonotype comes from an adult with an advanced solid tumor such as melanoma, head and neck, liver or kidney cancer.

The CDR3 nucleotides are TGCGCCAGCAGCCGGGCGGGAGGGTACAATGAGCAGTTCTTC. Translated, it gives CASSRAGGYNEQFF. The J gene is TRBJ2-1, the V gene TRBV4-1; 9 bases line up with TRBD2. The CDR3 contains 14 residues. Germline V gene data show CDR1 as MGHRA and CDR2 as YSYEKL. V shed 4 bases, J shed 4 bases, and the junction held 2 bases outside the gene matches.